This T cell receptor (beta chain) was captured in a study of shared clonotypes between healthy human individuals. Profiling relied on immunoSEQ multiplex PCR, and the TCRdb table lists in-frame clones only, not all of them. The sample yields roughly 400,000 clones, approximately 97% seen once. V lost 1 base and J lost 6, with 16 bases in between. The CDR3 is 16 amino acids. Germline CDR1 SGHRS, CDR2 YFSETQ. The chain combines TRBV5-1 with TRBJ1-4; no clear D. What was sequenced was memory CD8+ T cells sorted from blood. Subset noted: CD45RO+ cells pooled with CCR7-negative TemRA cells. The clonotype comes from a man aged 25 to 45 in good health. The CDR3 here is CASSLLGGPLDEKLFF. In DNA form, the CDR3 reads TGCGCCAGCAGCTTGTTGGGTGGTCCGCTGGATGAAAAACTGTTTTTT.